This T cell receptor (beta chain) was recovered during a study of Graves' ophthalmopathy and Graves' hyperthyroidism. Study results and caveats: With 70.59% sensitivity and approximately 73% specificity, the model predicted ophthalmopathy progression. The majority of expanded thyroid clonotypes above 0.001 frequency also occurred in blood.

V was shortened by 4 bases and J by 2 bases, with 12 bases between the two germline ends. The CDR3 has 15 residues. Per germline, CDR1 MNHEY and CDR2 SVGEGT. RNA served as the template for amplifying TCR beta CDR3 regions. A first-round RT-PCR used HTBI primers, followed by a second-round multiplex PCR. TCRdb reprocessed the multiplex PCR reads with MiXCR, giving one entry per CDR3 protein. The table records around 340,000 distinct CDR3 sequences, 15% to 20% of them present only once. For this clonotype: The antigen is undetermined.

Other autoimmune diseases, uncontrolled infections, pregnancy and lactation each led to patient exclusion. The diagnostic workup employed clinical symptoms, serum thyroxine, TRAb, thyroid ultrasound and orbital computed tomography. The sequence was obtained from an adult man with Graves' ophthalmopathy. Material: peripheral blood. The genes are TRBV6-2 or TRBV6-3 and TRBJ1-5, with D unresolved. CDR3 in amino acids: CASSSRRLGNQPQHF. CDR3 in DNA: TGTGCCAGCAGTTCTAGGCGTCTTGGCAATCAGCCCCAGCATTTT.